This entry features one T cell receptor (beta chain) sequence. Antigen unknown. The data originate from a study of cytomegalovirus exposure and HLA in healthy donors. Healthy donors of bone marrow made up the group. 13 Jbeta primers and 60 Vbeta primers were used for the PCR. Data came from immunoSEQ multiplex PCR; TCRdb stores just in-frame clones and leaves some out. The sample yields about 150,000 clones, about 85% seen once. There are 15 residues in the CDR3. The V segment lost 5 bases and the J segment 4 bases; nucleotides outside the gene matches: 10. CDR1 and CDR2 from the germline V gene are SGHTA and FQGTGA. Broader study findings: Later analysis identified a missense DCLRE1C variant that was linked to TCR beta V- and J-gene trimming. In vitro assays verified that a few CMV-associated chains recognized CMV antigens specifically. As was reported, the classifier diagnosed cytomegalovirus status with high specificity and sensitivity.

This TCR was recovered from a boy aged 2-15 years in good health and CMV-seronegative. Sequencing used PBMCs. The chain joins TRBV7-3 to TRBJ2-5; 7 positions agree with TRBD1. CDR3 protein: CASSAETGNGETQYF. The CDR3 DNA follows: TGTGCCAGCAGCGCGGAGACAGGGAATGGAGAGACCCAGTACTTC.